Listed below are T cell receptor beta chains from one sample, sequenced in a study of OX40 agonist ivuxolimab in advanced cancers. Some clones are missing from TCRdb's copy, which holds only in-frame ones; the method was immunoSEQ multiplex PCR. This table has more than 100,000 clones, 93% appearing once. The sequenced sample was CD4+ or CD8+ T cells sorted from blood, obtained in a trial of the OX40 agonist ivuxolimab. Receptors originate from an adult with an advanced solid tumor such as melanoma, head and neck, liver or kidney cancer. CDR3s include the opening cysteine and the closing phenylalanine or tryptophan. A D gene is named only where the DNA matches it firmly.

D gene: NA; J gene: TRBJ2-7; V gene: TRBV10-3; CDR3 DNA: TGTGCCATCAGCAACCCCTTGGCGGGACGATACGAGCAGTACTTC; CDR3 protein: CAISNPLAGRYEQYF
D gene: NA; J gene: TRBJ2-7; V gene: TRBV28; CDR3 DNA: TGTGCCAGCAGTTTAAGGGATTTCGGGCAGTACTTC; CDR3 protein: CASSLRDFGQYF
D gene: TRBD2; J gene: TRBJ2-5; V gene: TRBV14; CDR3 DNA: TGTGCCAGCAGCCCGATAGCGGGAGGGCCAACCCAGTACTTC; CDR3 protein: CASSPIAGGPTQYF
D gene: NA; J gene: TRBJ1-4; V gene: TRBV6-5; CDR3 DNA: TGTGCCAGCAGCGGGCGGGGAGGTAATGAAAAACTGTTTTTT; CDR3 protein: CASSGRGGNEKLFF
D gene: NA; J gene: TRBJ1-2; V gene: TRBV11-2; CDR3 DNA: TGTGCCAGCAGCTTAGACAGGTCTCATGGCTACACCTTC; CDR3 protein: CASSLDRSHGYTF
D gene: TRBD1; J gene: TRBJ2-5; V gene: TRBV7-2; CDR3 DNA: TGTGCCAGCAGCTTAGCCTGGGACAGGGCTAGGGAGACCCAGTACTTC; CDR3 protein: CASSLAWDRARETQYF
D gene: NA; J gene: TRBJ2-7; V gene: TRBV5-1; CDR3 DNA: TGCGCCAGCAGCTTGCGGGGAGTTCTCCCCGACGAGCAGTACTTC; CDR3 protein: CASSLRGVLPDEQYF
D gene: NA; J gene: TRBJ1-5; V gene: TRBV27; CDR3 DNA: TGTGCCAGCAGTCCGGCAACGAGCAATCAGCCCCAGCATTTT; CDR3 protein: CASSPATSNQPQHF
D gene: NA; J gene: TRBJ2-3; V gene: TRBV7-2; CDR3 DNA: TGTGCCAGCGATCGACAGGCTGGCACAGATACGCAGTATTTT; CDR3 protein: CASDRQAGTDTQYF
D gene: NA; J gene: TRBJ2-7; V gene: TRBV21-1; CDR3 DNA: TGTGCCAGCAGCAAAGTTGGCGGGTGGATCTACGAGCAGTACTTC; CDR3 protein: CASSKVGGWIYEQYF
D gene: TRBD1; J gene: TRBJ2-3; V gene: TRBV30; CDR3 DNA: TGTGCCCCACGGCAGGGGGCCACAGATACGCAGTATTTT; CDR3 protein: CAPRQGATDTQYF
D gene: NA; J gene: TRBJ1-1; V gene: TRBV27; CDR3 DNA: TGTGCCCGCAGAGGAGAGGGCAACACTGAAGCTTTCTTT; CDR3 protein: CARRGEGNTEAFF
D gene: NA; J gene: TRBJ1-2; V gene: TRBV6-1; CDR3 DNA: TGTGCCAGCAGTCCTGACCCGTATCAATATGGCTACACCTTC; CDR3 protein: CASSPDPYQYGYTF
D gene: NA; J gene: TRBJ2-7; V gene: TRBV7-8; CDR3 DNA: TGTGCCAGCAGTCCAAGGAGGACCCGGTCCTACGAGCAGTACTTC; CDR3 protein: CASSPRRTRSYEQYF
D gene: NA; J gene: TRBJ2-7; V gene: TRBV4-1; CDR3 DNA: TGCGCCAGCAGCCAAGATCCGCGGTACGAGCAGTACTTC; CDR3 protein: CASSQDPRYEQYF
D gene: TRBD1; J gene: TRBJ1-2; V gene: TRBV29-1; CDR3 DNA: TGCAGCGTTCGTCCGGGGACAGGGGCCTATGGCTACACCTTC; CDR3 protein: CSVRPGTGAYGYTF
D gene: NA; J gene: TRBJ2-3; V gene: TRBV11-3; CDR3 DNA: TGTGCCAGCAGCAGAGAATGGGGCACAGATACGCAGTATTTT; CDR3 protein: CASSREWGTDTQYF
D gene: NA; J gene: TRBJ2-5; V gene: TRBV6-5; CDR3 DNA: TGTGCCAGCAGTCCCCAAGAGACCCAGTACTTC; CDR3 protein: CASSPQETQYF
D gene: TRBD1; J gene: TRBJ1-4; V gene: TRBV18; CDR3 DNA: TGTGCCAGCTCACAGGGACAGGCCAAAAACGAAAAACTGTTTTTT; CDR3 protein: CASSQGQAKNEKLFF
D gene: TRBD1; J gene: TRBJ2-4; V gene: TRBV28; CDR3 DNA: TGTGCCAGCAGACGCCGACAGGGCCTAGCCAAAAACATTCAGTACTTC; CDR3 protein: CASRRRQGLAKNIQYF
D gene: NA; J gene: TRBJ1-2; V gene: TRBV6-1; CDR3 DNA: TGTGCCAGCAGGGGGTCATCCTCACCGGGTGGCTACACCTTC; CDR3 protein: CASRGSSSPGGYTF
D gene: NA; J gene: TRBJ2-5; V gene: TRBV18; CDR3 DNA: TGTGCCAGCTCACCCCCGGGGGCAGAGACCCAGTACTTC; CDR3 protein: CASSPPGAETQYF
D gene: TRBD2; J gene: TRBJ2-3; V gene: TRBV15; CDR3 DNA: TGTGCCACCAGCCCAGGGAAAGCGGGAGAACCCACAGATACGCAGTATTTT; CDR3 protein: CATSPGKAGEPTDTQYF